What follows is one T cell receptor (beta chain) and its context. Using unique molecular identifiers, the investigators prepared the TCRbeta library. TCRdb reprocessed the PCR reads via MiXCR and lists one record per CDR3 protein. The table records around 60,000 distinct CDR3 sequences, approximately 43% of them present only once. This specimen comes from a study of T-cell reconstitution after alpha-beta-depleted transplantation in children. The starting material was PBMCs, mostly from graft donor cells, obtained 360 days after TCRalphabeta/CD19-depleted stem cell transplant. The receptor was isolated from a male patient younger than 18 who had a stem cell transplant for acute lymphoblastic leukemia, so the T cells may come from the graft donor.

The CDR3: CASSFTGAEQYF. The CDR3 DNA follows: TGCGCCAGCAGCTTTACAGGGGCCGAGCAGTACTTC. The rearrangement uses TRBV5-1 and TRBJ2-7; 7 positions agree with TRBD1. The CDR3 length is 12 residues. Losses at the gene ends were 2 bases for V and 6 bases for J; bases not matched to a gene: 2. Germline V gives CDR1 SGHRS, CDR2 YFSETQ.